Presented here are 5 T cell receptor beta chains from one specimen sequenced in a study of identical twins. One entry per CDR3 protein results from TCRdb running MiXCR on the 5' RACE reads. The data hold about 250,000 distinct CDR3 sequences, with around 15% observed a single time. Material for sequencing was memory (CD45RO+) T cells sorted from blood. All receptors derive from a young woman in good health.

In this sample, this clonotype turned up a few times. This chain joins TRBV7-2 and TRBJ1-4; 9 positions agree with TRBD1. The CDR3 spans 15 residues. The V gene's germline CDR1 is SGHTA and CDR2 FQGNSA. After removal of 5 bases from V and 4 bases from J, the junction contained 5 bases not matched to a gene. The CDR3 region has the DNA TGTGCCAGCAGCGCCGGGGACAGGGATAATGAAAAACTGTTTTTT. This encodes CASSAGDRDNEKLFF. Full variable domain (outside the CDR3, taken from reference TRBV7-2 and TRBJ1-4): GAGVSQSPSNKVTEKGKDVELRCDPISGHTALYWYRQSLGQGLEFLIYFQGNSAPDKSGLPSDRFSAERTGGSVSTLTIQRTQQEDSAVYLCASSAGDRDNEKLFFGSGTQLSVL.

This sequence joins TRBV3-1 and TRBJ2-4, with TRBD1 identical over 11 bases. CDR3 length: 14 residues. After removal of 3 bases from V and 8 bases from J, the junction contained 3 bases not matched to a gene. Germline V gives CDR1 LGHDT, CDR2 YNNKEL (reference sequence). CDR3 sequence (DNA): TGTGCCAGCAGCCACCCGGGACAGGGGGACATTCAGTACTTC. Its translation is CASSHPGQGDIQYF.

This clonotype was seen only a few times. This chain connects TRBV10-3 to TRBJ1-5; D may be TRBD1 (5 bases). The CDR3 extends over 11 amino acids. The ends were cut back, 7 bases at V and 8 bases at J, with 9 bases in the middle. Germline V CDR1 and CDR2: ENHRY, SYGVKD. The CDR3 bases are TGTGCCATCAACGGGGGGGAGCCCCAGCATTTT. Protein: CAINGGEPQHF.

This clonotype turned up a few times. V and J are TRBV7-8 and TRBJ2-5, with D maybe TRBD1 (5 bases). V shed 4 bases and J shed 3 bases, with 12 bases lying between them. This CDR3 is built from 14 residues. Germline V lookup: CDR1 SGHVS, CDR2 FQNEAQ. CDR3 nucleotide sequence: TGTGCCAGCAGCTCTCACAGGACCGAAGAGACCCAGTACTTC. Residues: CASSSHRTEETQYF.

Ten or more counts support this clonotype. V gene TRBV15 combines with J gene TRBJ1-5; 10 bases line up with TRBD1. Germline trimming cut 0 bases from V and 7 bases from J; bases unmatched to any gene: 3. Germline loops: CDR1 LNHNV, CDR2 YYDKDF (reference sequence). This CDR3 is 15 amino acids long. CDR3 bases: TGTGCCACCAGCAGAGAGGGACAGGGGTTCCAGCCCCAGCATTTT. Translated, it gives CATSREGQGFQPQHF.